This entry lists 32 T cell receptor beta chains sequenced from one sample in a study of naive and memory T cell subsets. Their recognized antigens are unknown. Both TRBC1 and TRBC2 were covered by a beta constant-region primer of two equimolar oligonucleotides. Nested alpha and beta constant-region primers with the SP2 primer drove four PCR rounds on ligated cDNA. A single record per CDR3 protein comes from TCRdb applying MiXCR to the UMI-ligation and nested PCR reads. This sample yields approximately 100,000 distinct CDR3 sequences, of which more than 14% are seen a single time; around 2.8% belongs to the top ten. General study results and limits: A few larger clonotypes appeared in naive repertoires, especially CD8, possibly memory cells re-expressing CD45RA.

Sequenced input: naive CD8+ T cells from blood. The receptors were sampled from a human donor in good health.

This clonotype was picked up a small number of times. The chain uses TRBV6-2 or TRBV6-3 and TRBJ2-7; 8 bases line up with TRBD1. Germline loops: CDR1 MNHEY, CDR2 SVGEGT. V was pared by 0 bases and J by 3 bases, with 1 base of the junction left unmatched. CDR3 size: 14 residues. The DNA of the CDR3 is TGTGCCAGCAGTTACTCGGGACAGGTCTACGAGCAGTACTTC. It translates to CASSYSGQVYEQYF.

The V gene is TRBV18, the J gene TRBJ2-7; weak D call: TRBD2 (6 bases). This CDR3 spans 15 amino acids. V was pared by 0 bases and J by 5 bases, with 14 bases between. Germline loops: CDR1 KGHSH, CDR2 LQKENI. The CDR3 region is CASSPPLGGPNEQYF. CDR3 nucleotide sequence: TGTGCCAGCTCACCACCTCTCGGAGGGCCTAACGAGCAGTACTTC.

The V gene is TRBV12-3 or TRBV12-4, the J gene TRBJ2-6; D unclear. Trimming took off 7 bases at V and 2 bases at J, with 6 bases between the two ends. The CDR3 sequence is 13 residues long. In nucleotides, the CDR3 is TGTGCCAGCACCCAGGCTGGGGCCAACGTCCTGACTTTC. This gives the protein CASTQAGANVLTF.

The chain carries TRBV12-3 or TRBV12-4 and TRBJ2-2, with D tentatively TRBD1 or TRBD2 (6 bases each). The V end was cut by 5 bases, the J end by 5 bases, with 15 bases between. The length of the CDR3 is 15 residues. The DNA of the CDR3 is TGTGCCAGCAGTCCTCGGGGGCAGGGAACCGGGGAGCTGTTTTTT. This encodes CASSPRGQGTGELFF.

Only a few counts were recorded for this clonotype. This chain joins TRBV21-1 and TRBJ1-5; the D call in the table, TRBD1, was not verified against the DNA. TRBV21-1 is described as a pseudogene. This CDR3 has 21 residues. The CDR3 DNA reads TGTGCCAGCAGCAGACGGGGGTTGCAGGGCTGGGGGAACGATAGCAATCAGCCCCAGCATTTT. This encodes CASSRRGLQGWGNDSNQPQHF.

This clonotype was seen ten or more times. The genes are TRBV30 and TRBJ1-5, with no clear D. V shed 0 bases and J shed 1 base, with 10 bases lying between them. The germline V gene has CDR1 GTSNPN and CDR2 SVGIG (reference sequence). CDR3 size: 15 residues. The CDR3 DNA is TGTGCCTGGAGTGTAGATGGGTCCAGCAATCAGCCCCAGCATTTT. This translates into CAWSVDGSSNQPQHF.

This clonotype was detected ten times or more. This chain joins TRBV12-3 or TRBV12-4 and TRBJ2-5; 8 nucleotides line up with TRBD1. V was pared by 5 bases and J by 2 bases, with 7 bases of the junction left unmatched. The CDR3 runs 15 residues. The CDR3 bases are TGTGCCAGCAGTCCAACACGACAGGGGCAAGAGACCCAGTACTTC. Translated: CASSPTRQGQETQYF.

This clonotype showed up just a few times. This sequence joins TRBV7-9 and TRBJ2-7; no definite D call. The CDR3 has 14 amino acids. The V end lost 4 bases, the J end lost 3 bases, and 13 bases lay between the germline ends. Germline CDR1 reads SEHNR; CDR2 reads FQNEAQ (reference sequence). The CDR3 DNA is TGTGCCAGCAGCTCCCGCCCAGGTATCTACGAGCAGTACTTC. Translating gives CASSSRPGIYEQYF.

The sample holds a few counts of this clonotype. The rearrangement uses TRBV5-6 and TRBJ2-5; 7 bases are a match to TRBD1. The CDR3 consists of 13 residues. Germline CDR1 reads SGHDT; CDR2 reads YYEEEE. J gave up 5 bases and V 4 bases, and 5 bases lay outside the gene matches. DNA of the CDR3: TGTGCCAGCAGCGAGACAGGGCTCGAGACCCAGTACTTC. Translating gives CASSETGLETQYF.

Comments on this clonotype: A read error is possible here, since a much larger clone lies one base away. This chain connects TRBV20-1 to TRBJ2-7; 8 bases map to TRBD2. Germline CDR1 is DFQATT and CDR2 is SNEGSKA (reference sequence). The CDR3 is 14 amino acids. V lost 5 bases to trimming and J lost 2 bases; unmatched junction nucleotides: 8. In DNA form, the CDR3 reads TGCAGTGCTGCCCCGAAACTAGCGGCCTACGAGCAGTACTTC. This translates into CSAAPKLAAYEQYF.

In its sample, this clonotype was seen a few times. The chain carries TRBV29-1 and TRBJ2-1; maybe TRBD2 (6 bases). Germline CDR1 reads SQVTM; CDR2 reads ANQGSEA. V was trimmed by 6 bases and J by 5 bases, leaving 14 bases between them. The CDR3 is 13 amino acids. CDR3 in amino acids: CSVASAQNNEQFF. The CDR3 region has the DNA TGCAGCGTGGCTAGCGCCCAGAACAATGAGCAGTTCTTC.

This clonotype was found a few times. The rearrangement links TRBV2 to TRBJ1-2; unclear D gene. CDR3 size: 13 residues. V was pared by 5 bases and J by 6 bases, with 13 bases between. From germline, CDR1 is SNHLY and CDR2 FYNNEI. This CDR3 reads CASSSLVMHGYTF. The CDR3 nucleotides are TGTGCCAGCAGTTCTTTGGTCATGCATGGCTACACCTTC.

This clonotype was picked up many times. This sequence joins TRBV7-9 and TRBJ1-2, with TRBD1 identical over 7 bases. With V trimmed by 1 base and J by 4 bases, 3 bases remained unmatched. Germline V gene data show CDR1 as SEHNR and CDR2 as FQNEAQ (reference sequence). This CDR3 has 14 residues. CDR3 DNA: TGTGCCAGCAGCTTAGGACGGGACAGCTATGGCTACACCTTC. Translating it yields CASSLGRDSYGYTF. The full variable domain, with the rest looked up from reference TRBV7-9 and TRBJ1-2, is DTGVSQNPRHKITKRGQNVTFRCDPISEHNRLYWYRQTLGQGPEFLTYFQNEAQLEKSRLLSDRFSAERPKGSFSTLEIQRTEQGDSAMYLCASSLGRDSYGYTFGSGTRLTVV.

This clonotype was picked up many times. This chain uses TRBV27 with TRBJ2-1; unclear D gene. The V end was cut by 0 bases, the J end by 5 bases, with 8 bases between. CDR3 length: 14 residues. The germline V gene has CDR1 MNHEY and CDR2 SMNVEV (reference sequence). The chain's CDR3 is CASSLSPIDNEQFF. The CDR3 DNA reads as TGTGCCAGCAGTTTATCGCCCATTGACAATGAGCAGTTCTTC.

This clonotype was counted at least ten times. The V and J genes are TRBV6-2 or TRBV6-3 and TRBJ1-3; D is unresolved. The CDR3 runs 17 residues. Germline assignment: CDR1 MNHEY and CDR2 SVGEGT. V lost 0 bases and J 1 base, leaving 13 bases between the germline ends. In nucleotides, the CDR3 is TGTGCCAGCAGTTACTCGATCGACGGGAGATCTGGAAACACCATATATTTT. Encoded protein: CASSYSIDGRSGNTIYF.

The rearrangement uses TRBV4-2 and TRBJ1-6; no clear D gene. Trimming cost V 0 bases and J 5 bases, with 5 bases left between them. CDR1 and CDR2 from the germline V gene are LGHNA and YNFKEQ. The CDR3 length is 14 residues. As DNA, the CDR3 is TGTGCCAGCAGCCAAGAGGAAAATAATTCACCCCTCCACTTT. This gives the protein CASSQEENNSPLHF.

The rearrangement joins TRBV28 to TRBJ2-7; D possibly corresponds to TRBD2 (6 bases). Trimming pared 6 bases from V and 3 bases from J, leaving 12 bases between. The CDR3 totals 13 residues. Germline V lookup: CDR1 MDHEN, CDR2 SYDVKM. CDR3 nucleotide sequence: TGTGCCAGCAGGACCCCGACTAGCTACGAGCAGTACTTC. This translates into CASRTPTSYEQYF. The variable domain in full, with the rest retrieved from reference TRBV28 and TRBJ2-7, is DVKVTQSSRYLVKRTGEKVFLECVQDMDHENMFWYRQDPGLGLRLIYFSYDVKMKEKGDIPEGYSVSREKKERFSLILESASTNQTSMYLCASRTPTSYEQYFGPGTRLTVT.

This clonotype appeared a few times. The chain has TRBV28 and TRBJ1-3; D remains ambiguous. The CDR3 extends over 16 amino acids. V gave up 2 bases and J gave up 0 bases, with 11 bases separating them. Germline values: CDR1 MDHEN, CDR2 SYDVKM. The DNA of the CDR3 is TGTGCCAGCAGTTTAGTCAGCCTTAGCTCTGGAAACACCATATATTTT. It is translated as CASSLVSLSSGNTIYF. Together with reference TRBV28 and TRBJ1-3, the CDR3 gives the full variable domain: DVKVTQSSRYLVKRTGEKVFLECVQDMDHENMFWYRQDPGLGLRLIYFSYDVKMKEKGDIPEGYSVSREKKERFSLILESASTNQTSMYLCASSLVSLSSGNTIYFGEGSWLTVV.

The rearrangement uses TRBV7-9 and TRBJ2-7, with D uncertain. Germline V gene sequence: CDR1 SEHNR, CDR2 FQNEAQ (reference sequence). V was trimmed by 1 base and J by 4 bases, leaving 5 bases between them. CDR3 length: 12 residues. The CDR3 protein is CASSLEMYEQYF. CDR3 nucleotides: TGTGCCAGCAGCTTAGAGATGTACGAGCAGTACTTC.

This chain connects TRBV7-9 to TRBJ1-6; TRBD1 aligns across 7 bases. The CDR3 is 14 amino acids. V shed 8 bases and J 9 bases; nucleotides not matched to a gene: 10. CDR1 and CDR2 from the germline V gene are SEHNR and FQNEAQ (reference sequence). This CDR3 reads CASGAQGGPSPLHF. DNA for the CDR3: TGTGCCAGCGGTGCTCAGGGGGGACCTTCACCCCTCCACTTT.

This clonotype occurred a few times. This chain links TRBV29-1 with TRBJ1-2, with D unresolved. V lost 3 bases, J lost 2 bases, and 10 bases lay in between. The CDR3 consists of 13 residues. CDR1 SQVTM and CDR2 ANQGSEA come from the germline V gene. The CDR3 region has the DNA TGCAGCGTTGATCACGGCGGGAACTATGGCTACACCTTC. Encoded protein: CSVDHGGNYGYTF.

J is TRBJ2-1 and V is TRBV7-3; 15 nucleotides agree with TRBD2. The V and J ends lost 2 bases and 8 bases, in that order; junction bases with no gene match: 7. Germline CDR1 SGHTA, CDR2 FQGTGA. This CDR3 region has 17 residues. CDR3 bases: TGTGCCAGCAGCTTAGGCGGGACTAGCGGGAGGAGGTATGAGCAGTTCTTC. Translating gives CASSLGGTSGRRYEQFF.

The chain is built from TRBV4-2 and TRBJ1-4; 11 nucleotides line up with TRBD1. The CDR3 sequence is 14 residues long. CDR1 LGHNA and CDR2 YNFKEQ come from the germline V gene. The trim removed 4 bases at V and 7 bases at J, leaving 2 bases unmatched. CDR3 coding DNA: TGTGCCAGCAGCCGCGGGACAGGGGGTGAAAAACTGTTTTTT. Protein: CASSRGTGGEKLFF.

V usage is TRBV7-8 and J usage is TRBJ1-2; no clear D. CDR3 length: 14 residues. Germline values: CDR1 SGHVS, CDR2 FQNEAQ. The V and J ends lost 3 bases and 8 bases respectively, with 16 bases between them. This CDR3 reads CASSLIVSPEGYTF. The DNA of the CDR3 is TGTGCCAGCAGCTTGATTGTAAGCCCGGAGGGCTACACCTTC.

Of note for this clonotype: It may be a read error: a sequence one base away is much more abundant. The V gene is TRBV4-2, the J gene TRBJ1-1, with D perhaps TRBD1 (5 bases). The CDR3 covers 16 residues. Germline-derived CDR1 and CDR2 are LGHNA and YNFKEQ. Trimming took 0 bases from V and 1 from J, leaving 12 bases between them. This chain's CDR3 is CASSQDRQKGNTEAFF. The CDR3, as DNA: TGTGCCAGCAGCCAAGATAGACAGAAAGGGAACACTGAAGCTTTCTTT.

At least ten counts were recorded for this clonotype. The rearrangement links TRBV29-1 to TRBJ2-4; D is possibly TRBD2 (5 bases). V was cut by 2 bases and J by 5 bases, with 10 bases left in between. The germline gives CDR1 SQVTM, CDR2 ANQGSEA. The CDR3 covers 13 residues. CDR3: CSVERGRENIQYF. In DNA, the CDR3 is TGCAGCGTTGAACGCGGGCGCGAAAACATTCAGTACTTC.

This clonotype was found many times. CDR3 sequence reads: CASSQDTEAFF. CDR3 coding DNA: TGTGCCAGCAGCCAGGACACTGAAGCTTTCTTT. The genes are TRBV7-9 and TRBJ1-1, with D uncertain. The germline gives CDR1 SEHNR, CDR2 FQNEAQ (reference sequence). Trimming stripped 5 bases from V and 3 bases from J, with 4 bases between. The CDR3 loop spans 11 amino acids.

This clonotype was seen more than once but under ten times. The chain employs TRBV5-4 and TRBJ2-5, with TRBD2 matching over 7 bases. The CDR3 runs to 17 residues. Unmatched junction bases numbered 18, after V lost 6 bases and J lost 4 bases. Germline V gene lookup returns CDR1 SGHNT and CDR2 YYREEE (reference sequence). The CDR3: CASTFLQVAGVVETQYF. Here the CDR3 DNA reads TGTGCCAGCACCTTTTTGCAGGTTGCGGGAGTGGTAGAGACCCAGTACTTC.

The rearrangement uses TRBV5-1 and TRBJ1-1; tentative D call: TRBD1 (5 bases). This CDR3 region has 16 residues. Germline CDR1 reads SGHRS; CDR2 reads YFSETQ. V lost 0 bases and J lost 0, with 12 bases in between. The CDR3 spells CASSLEGAGLNTEAFF. DNA for the CDR3: TGCGCCAGCAGCTTGGAGGGTGCGGGACTGAACACTGAAGCTTTCTTT.

The V call is TRBV7-9, the J call TRBJ2-1, with 10 bases matching TRBD2. Germline loops: CDR1 SEHNR, CDR2 FQNEAQ (reference sequence). This CDR3 has 15 amino acids. V lost 4 bases and J lost 8; bases outside the gene matches: 8. The DNA of the CDR3 is TGTGCCAGCAGCTCCAGCGGGAGGGCCGCCTATGAGCAGTTCTTC. This encodes CASSSSGRAAYEQFF.

As for this clonotype: With a much larger clone just one base away, this may be a read error. The gene calls are TRBV4-1 and TRBJ1-1; 8 nucleotides match TRBD1. The CDR3 is 17 amino acids. J gave up 1 base and V 2 bases, and 9 bases lay outside the gene matches. Germline V gene sequence: CDR1 MGHRA, CDR2 YSYEKL. The CDR3 DNA reads as TGCGCCAGCAGCCAACACCTAGGACAGGGTGGGAACACTGAAGCTTTCTTT. Protein product: CASSQHLGQGGNTEAFF.

V and J are TRBV5-6 and TRBJ2-1; TRBD1 might be the D (6 bases). V was pared by 3 bases and J by 6 bases, with 10 bases between. Germline V gene sequence: CDR1 SGHDT, CDR2 YYEEEE. This CDR3 has 13 residues. The CDR3 region is CASSYRQVNEQFF. In DNA form, the CDR3 reads TGTGCCAGCAGCTACCGACAGGTCAATGAGCAGTTCTTC.